A single sample is the source of the 9 T cell receptor beta chains below, sequenced in a study of shared clonotypes between healthy human individuals. Sequenced by immunoSEQ multiplex PCR; TCRdb stores in-frame clones only, minus some. The sample yields about a million clones, around three quarters seen once. Material: memory CD4+ T cells from PBMCs. Regarding subset: CD45RA-negative fraction. These receptors came from a man between 18 and 35 years old in good health. Some clones in this sample may be carry-over from other donors' samples.

This clone was seen only a few times. The chain carries TRBV5-1 and TRBJ1-2; no clear D gene. The CDR3 is made up of 12 amino acids. V was cut by 2 bases and J by 5 bases, with 7 bases left in between. Germline V CDR1 and CDR2: SGHRS, YFSETQ. The CDR3 protein is CASSFGRYGYTF. CDR3 nucleotide sequence: TGCGCCAGCAGCTTCGGACGGTATGGCTACACCTTC.

The chain links TRBV5-1 to TRBJ1-5; 10 bases agree with TRBD1. This CDR3 has 16 residues. CDR1 and CDR2 from the germline V gene are SGHRS and YFSETQ. Trimming removed 4 bases from V and 7 bases from J; junction bases left unmatched: 11. The CDR3 nucleotides are TGCGCCAGCAGCGTCACCGGACAGGGGGAAGGGCAGCCCCAGCATTTT. Encoded protein: CASSVTGQGEGQPQHF.

V gene TRBV6-1 combines with J gene TRBJ1-2; 7 bases align to TRBD1. The CDR3 runs to 16 residues. J was trimmed by 6 bases and V by 4 bases; bases with no gene match: 14. CDR1 and CDR2 (germline): MNHNS, SASEGT. CDR3 amino acids: CASSGDQTGPPHGYTF. The CDR3, as DNA: TGTGCCAGCAGTGGGGACCAGACAGGGCCCCCCCATGGCTACACCTTC.

The rearrangement joins TRBV9 to TRBJ2-3; weak D call: TRBD1 (6 bases). The CDR3 has 16 residues. Trimming cost V 0 bases and J 2 bases, with 13 bases left between them. Germline loops: CDR1 SGDLS, CDR2 YYNGEE. In DNA form, the CDR3 reads TGTGCCAGCAGCGTAGTGGGGGCGCGACTCACAGATACGCAGTATTTT. Translation gives CASSVVGARLTDTQYF.

The table lists this clone with many counts. This chain joins TRBV27 and TRBJ1-1; a possible D gene is TRBD1 (6 bases). CDR1 is MNHEY, CDR2 SMNVEV, per germline (reference sequence). V lost 6 bases and J lost 2, with 13 bases in between. The CDR3 runs 14 residues. The CDR3 loop is CASSPTGRNTEAFF. Here the CDR3 DNA reads TGTGCCAGCAGCCCCACAGGGCGCAACACTGAAGCTTTCTTT.

The rearrangement uses TRBV11-2 and TRBJ2-2; D gene unclear. CDR3 length: 13 amino acids. V lost 1 base and J 11 bases, leaving 11 bases between the germline ends. Germline loops: CDR1 SGHAT, CDR2 FQNNGV. CDR3 in DNA: TGTGCCAGCAGCTTAGCCGGTTCCCTTGAGCTGTTTTTT. Its protein product is CASSLAGSLELFF. The whole variable domain, filled in from reference TRBV11-2 and TRBJ2-2, reads EAGVAQSPRYKIIEKRQSVAFWCNPISGHATLYWYQQILGQGPKLLIQFQNNGVVDDSQLPKDRFSAERLKGVDSTLKIQPAKLEDSAVYLCASSLAGSLELFFGEGSRLTVL.

This chain joins TRBV11-3 and TRBJ2-1, with 11 bases aligning to TRBD2. There are 17 residues in the CDR3. CDR1 and CDR2 (germline): SGHNT, YENEEA. J was trimmed by 8 bases and V by 1 base; bases with no gene match: 10. CDR3 amino acids: CASSLGQLAGDVDEQFF. The CDR3 DNA follows: TGTGCCAGCAGCTTAGGACAACTAGCGGGAGATGTTGATGAGCAGTTCTTC.

This clone was detected once. The V gene is TRBV5-3, the J gene TRBJ1-6, with D uncertain. TRBV5-3 is given ORF status, its function remaining uncertain. Between the trimmed V and J ends, which lost 2 bases and 6 bases, there was a span of 9 bases. The CDR3 extends over 14 amino acids. CDR3 protein: CARSFSPGNSPLHF. As DNA, the CDR3 is TGTGCCAGAAGCTTCTCGCCAGGTAATTCACCCCTCCACTTT.

V and J are TRBV7-8 and TRBJ1-2, with D perhaps TRBD1 (5 bases). Germline V CDR1 and CDR2: SGHVS, FQNEAQ. V shed 1 base and J shed 8 bases, with 14 bases lying between them. The CDR3 spans 14 residues. CDR3 residues: CASSLGGTSRGYTF. In DNA form, the CDR3 reads TGTGCCAGCAGCTTAGGCGGGACGAGTCGGGGCTACACCTTC.